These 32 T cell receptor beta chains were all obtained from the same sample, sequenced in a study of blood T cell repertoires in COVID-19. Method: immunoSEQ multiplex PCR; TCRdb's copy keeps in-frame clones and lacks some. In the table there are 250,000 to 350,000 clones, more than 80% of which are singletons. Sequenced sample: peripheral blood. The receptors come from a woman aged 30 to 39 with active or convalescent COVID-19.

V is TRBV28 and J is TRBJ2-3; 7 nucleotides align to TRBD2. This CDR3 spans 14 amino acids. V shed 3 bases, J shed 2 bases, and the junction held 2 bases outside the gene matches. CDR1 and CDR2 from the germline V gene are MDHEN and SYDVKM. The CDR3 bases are TGTGCCAGCAGTTTGGCGGGGGTCACAGATACGCAGTATTTT. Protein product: CASSLAGVTDTQYF.

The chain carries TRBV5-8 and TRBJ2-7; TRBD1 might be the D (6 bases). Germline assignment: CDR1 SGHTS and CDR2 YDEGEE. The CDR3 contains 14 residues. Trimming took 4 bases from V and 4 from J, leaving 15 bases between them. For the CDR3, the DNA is TGTGCCAGCAGCCCCCGGACAGTGCCTTACGAGCAGTACTTC. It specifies CASSPRTVPYEQYF.

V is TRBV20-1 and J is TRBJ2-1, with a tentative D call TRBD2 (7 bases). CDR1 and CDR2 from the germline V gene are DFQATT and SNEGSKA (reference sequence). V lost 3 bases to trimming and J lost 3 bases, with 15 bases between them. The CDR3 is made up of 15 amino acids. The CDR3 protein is CSASGGGVIYNEQFF. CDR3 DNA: TGCAGTGCTAGTGGAGGGGGGGTTATCTACAATGAGCAGTTCTTC.

The CDR3 nucleotides read TGTGCCAGCAGCTTCTACAGGAACGTGGGCTACACCTTC. Translating it yields CASSFYRNVGYTF. This chain joins TRBV5-4 and TRBJ1-2; possibly TRBD1 for D (5 bases). V was pared by 2 bases and J by 8 bases, with 13 bases between. Per the germline V gene, CDR1 is SGHNT and CDR2 is YYREEE (reference sequence). The CDR3 has 13 residues.

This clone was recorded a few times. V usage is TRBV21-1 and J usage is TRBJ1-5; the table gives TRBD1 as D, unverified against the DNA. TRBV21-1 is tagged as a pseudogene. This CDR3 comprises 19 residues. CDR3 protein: CASSKVKGDSDYSNQPQHF. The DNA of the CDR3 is TGTGCCAGCAGCAAAGTAAAGGGGGACAGCGATTATAGCAATCAGCCCCAGCATTTT.

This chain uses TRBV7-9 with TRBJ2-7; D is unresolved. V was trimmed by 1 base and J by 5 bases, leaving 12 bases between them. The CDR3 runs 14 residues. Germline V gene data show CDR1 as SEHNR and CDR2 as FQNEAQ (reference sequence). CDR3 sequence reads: CASSLVRVTDEQYF. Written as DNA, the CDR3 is TGTGCCAGCAGCTTAGTACGCGTTACAGACGAGCAGTACTTC.

The CDR3, as DNA: TGTGCCAGCAGCTTGGGACAGGGAAACTATGGCTACACCTTC. Its translation is CASSLGQGNYGYTF. The V and J genes are TRBV6-2 or TRBV6-3 and TRBJ1-2; 9 bases are shared with TRBD1. With 6 bases clipped from V and 2 bases from J, the junction kept 4 bases outside the gene matches. From germline, CDR1 is MNHEY and CDR2 SVGEGT. The CDR3 totals 14 residues.

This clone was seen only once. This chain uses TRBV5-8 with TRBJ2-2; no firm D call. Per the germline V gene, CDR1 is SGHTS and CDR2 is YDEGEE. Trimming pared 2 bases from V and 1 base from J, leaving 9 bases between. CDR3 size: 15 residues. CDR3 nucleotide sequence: TGTGCCAGCAGCTTACGGAGAAGGAACACCGGGGAGCTGTTTTTT. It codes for CASSLRRRNTGELFF.

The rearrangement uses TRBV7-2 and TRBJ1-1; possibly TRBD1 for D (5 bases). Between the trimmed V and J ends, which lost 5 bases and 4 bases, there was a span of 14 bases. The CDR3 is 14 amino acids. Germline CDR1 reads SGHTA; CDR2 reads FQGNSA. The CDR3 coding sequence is TGTGCCAGCAGCCAAGGTGGGGGGGGCACTGAAGCTTTCTTT. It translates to CASSQGGGGTEAFF.

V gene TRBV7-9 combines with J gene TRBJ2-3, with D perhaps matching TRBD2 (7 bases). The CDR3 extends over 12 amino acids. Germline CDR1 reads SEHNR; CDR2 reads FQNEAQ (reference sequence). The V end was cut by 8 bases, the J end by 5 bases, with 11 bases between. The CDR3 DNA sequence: TGTGCCAGCGGGGGGGCGGAAGATACGCAGTATTTT. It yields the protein CASGGAEDTQYF.

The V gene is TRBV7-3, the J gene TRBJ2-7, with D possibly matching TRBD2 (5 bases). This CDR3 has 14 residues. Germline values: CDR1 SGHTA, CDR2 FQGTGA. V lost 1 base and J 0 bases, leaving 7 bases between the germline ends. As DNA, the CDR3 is TGTGCCAGCAGCTTAAGGGGAGACTCCTACGAGCAGTACTTC. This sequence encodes CASSLRGDSYEQYF.

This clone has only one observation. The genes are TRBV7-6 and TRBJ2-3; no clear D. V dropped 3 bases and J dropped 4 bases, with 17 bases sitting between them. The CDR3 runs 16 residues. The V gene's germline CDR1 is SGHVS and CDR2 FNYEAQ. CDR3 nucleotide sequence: TGTGCCAGCAGCTTTTCCTTCCCAAACACACCAGATACGCAGTATTTT. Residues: CASSFSFPNTPDTQYF.

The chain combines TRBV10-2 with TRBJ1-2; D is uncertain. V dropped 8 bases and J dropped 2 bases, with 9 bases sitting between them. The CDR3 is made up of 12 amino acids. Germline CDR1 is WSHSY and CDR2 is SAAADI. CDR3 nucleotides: TGCGCCAGCGTAGACGGGAACTATGGCTACACCTTC. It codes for CASVDGNYGYTF.

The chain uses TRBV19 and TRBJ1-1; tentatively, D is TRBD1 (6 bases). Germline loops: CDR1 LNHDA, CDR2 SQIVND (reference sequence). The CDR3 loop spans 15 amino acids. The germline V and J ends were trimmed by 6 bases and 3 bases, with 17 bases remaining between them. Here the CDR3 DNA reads TGTGCCAGTAGGGAATTAACAGGGTTTCACACTGAAGCTTTCTTT. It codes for CASRELTGFHTEAFF. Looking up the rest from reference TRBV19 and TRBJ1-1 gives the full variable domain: DGGITQSPKYLFRKEGQNVTLSCEQNLNHDAMYWYRQDPGQGLRLIYYSQIVNDFQKGDIAEGYSVSREKKESFPLTVTSAQKNPTAFYLCASRELTGFHTEAFFGQGTRLTVV.

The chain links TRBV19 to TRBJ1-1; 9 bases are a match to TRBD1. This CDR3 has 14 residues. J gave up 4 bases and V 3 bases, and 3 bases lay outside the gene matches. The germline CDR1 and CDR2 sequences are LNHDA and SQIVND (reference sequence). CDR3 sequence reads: CASSIGTGITEAFF. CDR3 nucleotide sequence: TGTGCCAGTAGTATCGGGACAGGGATCACTGAAGCTTTCTTT.

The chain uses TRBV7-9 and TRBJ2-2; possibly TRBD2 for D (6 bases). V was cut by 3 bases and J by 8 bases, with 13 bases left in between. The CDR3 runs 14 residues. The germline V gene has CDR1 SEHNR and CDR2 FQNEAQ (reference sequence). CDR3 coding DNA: TGTGCCAGCAGCTTCTCGGGGGTTCCGGGGGAGCTGTTTTTT. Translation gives CASSFSGVPGELFF.

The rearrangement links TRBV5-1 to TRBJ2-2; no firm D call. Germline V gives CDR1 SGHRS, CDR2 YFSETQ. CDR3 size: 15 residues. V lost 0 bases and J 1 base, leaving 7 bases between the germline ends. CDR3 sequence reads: CASSLVQMNTGELFF. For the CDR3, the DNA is TGCGCCAGCAGCTTGGTACAGATGAACACCGGGGAGCTGTTTTTT. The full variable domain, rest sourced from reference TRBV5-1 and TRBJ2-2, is KAGVTQTPRYLIKTRGQQVTLSCSPISGHRSVSWYQQTPGQGLQFLFEYFSETQRNKGNFPGRFSGRQFSNSRSEMNVSTLELGDSALYLCASSLVQMNTGELFFGEGSRLTVL.

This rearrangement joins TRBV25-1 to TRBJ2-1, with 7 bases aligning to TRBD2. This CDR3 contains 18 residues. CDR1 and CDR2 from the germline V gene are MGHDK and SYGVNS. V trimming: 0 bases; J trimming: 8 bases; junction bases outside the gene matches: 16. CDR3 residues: CASSEYNGGKGNIYEQFF. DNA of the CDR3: TGTGCCAGCAGTGAATATAACGGGGGGAAGGGGAATATCTATGAGCAGTTCTTC.

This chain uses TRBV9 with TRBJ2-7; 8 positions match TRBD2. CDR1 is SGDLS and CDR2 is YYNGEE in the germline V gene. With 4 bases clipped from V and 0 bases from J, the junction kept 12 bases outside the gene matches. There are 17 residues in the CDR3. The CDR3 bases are TGTGCCAGCAGCAAGGGACTAGACGGGGGAGGCTCCTACGAGCAGTACTTC. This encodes CASSKGLDGGGSYEQYF.

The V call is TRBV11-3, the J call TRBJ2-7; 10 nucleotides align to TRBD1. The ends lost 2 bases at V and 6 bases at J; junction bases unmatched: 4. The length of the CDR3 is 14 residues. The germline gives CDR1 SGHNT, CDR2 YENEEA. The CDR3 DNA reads TGTGCCAGCAGCTTATCCGGGACAGGGGCCGAGCAGTACTTC. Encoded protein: CASSLSGTGAEQYF.

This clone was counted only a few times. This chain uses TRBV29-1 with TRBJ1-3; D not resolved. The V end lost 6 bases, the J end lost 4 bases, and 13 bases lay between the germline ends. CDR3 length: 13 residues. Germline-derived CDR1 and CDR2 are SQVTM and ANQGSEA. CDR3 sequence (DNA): TGCAGCGTGGGTGACAATCGGGGAAACACCATATATTTT. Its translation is CSVGDNRGNTIYF.

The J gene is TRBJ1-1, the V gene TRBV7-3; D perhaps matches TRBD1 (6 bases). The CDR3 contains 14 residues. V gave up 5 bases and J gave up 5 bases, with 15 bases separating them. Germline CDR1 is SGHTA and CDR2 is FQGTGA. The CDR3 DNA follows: TGTGCCAGCAGCCCAAACAGGGACGGGACTGAAGCTTTCTTT. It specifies CASSPNRDGTEAFF.

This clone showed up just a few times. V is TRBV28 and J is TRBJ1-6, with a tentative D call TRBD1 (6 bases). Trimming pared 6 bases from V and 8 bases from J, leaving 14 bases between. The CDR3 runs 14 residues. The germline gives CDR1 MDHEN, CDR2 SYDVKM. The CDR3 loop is CASRPQGDDSPLHF. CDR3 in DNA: TGTGCCAGCAGACCACAGGGCGACGATTCACCCCTCCACTTT.

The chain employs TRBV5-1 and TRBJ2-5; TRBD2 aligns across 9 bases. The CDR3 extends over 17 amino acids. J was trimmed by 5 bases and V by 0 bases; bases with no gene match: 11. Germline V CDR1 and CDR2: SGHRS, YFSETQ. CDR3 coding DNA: TGCGCCAGCAGCTTGGGGGCCAGCGGGGGGCCCTGGGAGACCCAGTACTTC. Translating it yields CASSLGASGGPWETQYF. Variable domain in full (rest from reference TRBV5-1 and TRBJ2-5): KAGVTQTPRYLIKTRGQQVTLSCSPISGHRSVSWYQQTPGQGLQFLFEYFSETQRNKGNFPGRFSGRQFSNSRSEMNVSTLELGDSALYLCASSLGASGGPWETQYFGPGTRLLVL.

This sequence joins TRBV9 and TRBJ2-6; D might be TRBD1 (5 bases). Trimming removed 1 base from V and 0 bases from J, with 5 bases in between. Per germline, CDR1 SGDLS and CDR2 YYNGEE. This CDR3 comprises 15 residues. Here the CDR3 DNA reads TGTGCCAGCAGCGTAACAGGCTCTGGGGCCAACGTCCTGACTTTC. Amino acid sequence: CASSVTGSGANVLTF.

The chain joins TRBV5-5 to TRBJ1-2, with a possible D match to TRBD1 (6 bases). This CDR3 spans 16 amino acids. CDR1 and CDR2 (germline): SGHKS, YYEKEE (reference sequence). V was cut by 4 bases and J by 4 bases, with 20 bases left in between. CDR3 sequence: CASSPRGGMGTYGYTF. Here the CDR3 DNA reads TGTGCCAGCAGCCCAAGGGGGGGTATGGGAACCTATGGCTACACCTTC. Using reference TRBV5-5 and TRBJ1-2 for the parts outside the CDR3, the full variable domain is DAGVTQSPTHLIKTRGQQVTLRCSPISGHKSVSWYQQVLGQGPQFIFQYYEKEERGRGNFPDRFSARQFPNYSSELNVNALLLGDSALYLCASSPRGGMGTYGYTFGSGTRLTVV.

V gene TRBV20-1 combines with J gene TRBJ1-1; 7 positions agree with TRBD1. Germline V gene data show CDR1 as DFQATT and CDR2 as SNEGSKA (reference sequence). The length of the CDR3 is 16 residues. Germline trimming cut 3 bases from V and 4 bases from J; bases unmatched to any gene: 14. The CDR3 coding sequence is TGCAGTGCTAGTGTACAGGGGCCCAGTCGGGGCACTGAAGCTTTCTTT. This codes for CSASVQGPSRGTEAFF.

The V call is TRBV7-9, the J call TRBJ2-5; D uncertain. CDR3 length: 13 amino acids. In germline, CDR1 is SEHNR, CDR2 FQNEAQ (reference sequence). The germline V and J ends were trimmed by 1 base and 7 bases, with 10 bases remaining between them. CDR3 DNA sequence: TGTGCCAGCAGCTTAGGAGGATCGGGGACCCAGTACTTC. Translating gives CASSLGGSGTQYF.

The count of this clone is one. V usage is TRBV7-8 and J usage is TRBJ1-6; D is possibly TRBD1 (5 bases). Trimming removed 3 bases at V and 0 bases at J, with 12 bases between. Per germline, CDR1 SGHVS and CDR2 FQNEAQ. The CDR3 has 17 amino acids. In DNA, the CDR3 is TGTGCCAGCAGCTTCGACAGTCCAAGCTCCTATAATTCACCCCTCCACTTT. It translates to CASSFDSPSSYNSPLHF.

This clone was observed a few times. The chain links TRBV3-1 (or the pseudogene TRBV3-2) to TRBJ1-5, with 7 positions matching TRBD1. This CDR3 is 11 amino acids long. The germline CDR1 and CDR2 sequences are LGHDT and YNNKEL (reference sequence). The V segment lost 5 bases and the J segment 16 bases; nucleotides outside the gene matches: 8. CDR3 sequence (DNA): TGTGCCAGCAGCTCCGGGACAGTACAACATTTT. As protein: CASSSGTVQHF.

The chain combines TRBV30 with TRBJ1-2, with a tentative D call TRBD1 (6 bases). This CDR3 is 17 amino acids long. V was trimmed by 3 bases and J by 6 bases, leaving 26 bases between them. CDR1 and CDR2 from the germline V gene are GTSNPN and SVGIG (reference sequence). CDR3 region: CAWRHPSHRVTRDGYTF. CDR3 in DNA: TGTGCCTGGAGACACCCTTCTCACAGGGTGACCAGGGATGGCTACACCTTC.

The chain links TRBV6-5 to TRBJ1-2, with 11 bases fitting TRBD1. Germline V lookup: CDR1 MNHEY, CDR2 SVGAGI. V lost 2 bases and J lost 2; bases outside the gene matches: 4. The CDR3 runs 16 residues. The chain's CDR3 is CASSYIRTGGNYGYTF. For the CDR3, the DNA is TGTGCCAGCAGTTACATTAGGACAGGGGGCAACTATGGCTACACCTTC.